This TCR beta chain appears in the sequencing data of a study of cytomegalovirus exposure and HLA in healthy donors. This clone was picked up one time. Antigen specificity is unknown. Study findings and constraints: First-cohort TCR clusters tended to co-occur in the 95 to 150 validation repertoires, a later analysis found.

Sequencing was performed with immunoSEQ multiplex PCR; in TCRdb, only in-frame clones are kept and a portion is missing. The table lists roughly 300,000 clones, around nine tenths of them singletons. CDR3 size: 16 residues. CDR1 SGHRS and CDR2 YFSETQ come from the germline V gene. After removal of 1 base from V and 2 bases from J, the junction contained 4 bases not matched to a gene. This chain joins TRBV5-1 and TRBJ2-7, with 12 bases matching TRBD2. The specimen sequenced was PBMCs. The sequence came from a young woman in good health and CMV-seronegative. As DNA, the CDR3 is TGCGCCAGCAGCTTGCAGACTAGCGGGAGCACCTACGAGCAGTACTTC. Protein sequence: CASSLQTSGSTYEQYF.